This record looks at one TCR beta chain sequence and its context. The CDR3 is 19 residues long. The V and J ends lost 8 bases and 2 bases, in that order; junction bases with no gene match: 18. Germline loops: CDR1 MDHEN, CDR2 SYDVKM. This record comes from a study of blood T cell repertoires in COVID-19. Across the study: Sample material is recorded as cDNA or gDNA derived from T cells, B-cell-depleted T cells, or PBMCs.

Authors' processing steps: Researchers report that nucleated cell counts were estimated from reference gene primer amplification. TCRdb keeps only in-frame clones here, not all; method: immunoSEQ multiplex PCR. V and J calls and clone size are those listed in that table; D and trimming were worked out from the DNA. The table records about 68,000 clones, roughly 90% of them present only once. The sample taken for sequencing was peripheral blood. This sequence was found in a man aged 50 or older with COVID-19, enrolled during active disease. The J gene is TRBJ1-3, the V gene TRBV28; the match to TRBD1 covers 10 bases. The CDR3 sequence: CASGESGLVTGGTGNTIYF. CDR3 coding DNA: TGTGCCAGCGGAGAAAGTGGACTAGTGACAGGGGGCACTGGAAACACCATATATTTT.